A single sample gave rise to the 5 T cell receptor beta chains below, sequenced in a study of OX40 agonist ivuxolimab in advanced cancers. Some clones are missing from TCRdb's copy, which holds only in-frame ones; the method was immunoSEQ multiplex PCR. The table has approximately 70,000 clones, around 94% seen once. Specimen: CD4+ or CD8+ T cells sorted from blood, collected in a trial of the OX40 agonist ivuxolimab. These receptors were taken from an adult with an advanced solid tumor such as melanoma, head and neck, liver or kidney cancer.

The chain combines TRBV6-1 with TRBJ2-7; 7 bases are a match to TRBD1. Germline assignment: CDR1 MNHNS and CDR2 SASEGT. The CDR3 length is 12 residues. Trimming took 4 bases from V and 7 from J; bases not matched to a gene: 4. This chain's CDR3 is CASSADRVEQYF. DNA of the CDR3: TGTGCCAGCAGTGCAGACAGGGTTGAGCAGTACTTC.

The chain links TRBV6-5 to TRBJ2-1; TRBD2 is a possible D gene (7 bases). Germline V gives CDR1 MNHEY, CDR2 SVGAGI. This CDR3 has 14 residues. V shed 7 bases and J shed 14 bases, with 24 bases lying between them. CDR3 protein: CASKNAEGGEKEFF. CDR3 DNA: TGTGCCAGCAAGAATGCCGAGGGGGGGGAGAAGGAGTTCTTC.

The V and J genes are TRBV28 and TRBJ1-6; D may be TRBD1 (5 bases). Germline CDR1 reads MDHEN; CDR2 reads SYDVKM. The CDR3 extends over 15 amino acids. Trimming cost V 3 bases and J 8 bases, with 14 bases left between them. CDR3 DNA sequence: TGTGCCAGCAGTTTTGACGGGGGACGAGATTCACCCCTCCACTTT. This sequence encodes CASSFDGGRDSPLHF. Combining the CDR3 with reference TRBV28 and TRBJ1-6 gives the whole variable domain DVKVTQSSRYLVKRTGEKVFLECVQDMDHENMFWYRQDPGLGLRLIYFSYDVKMKEKGDIPEGYSVSREKKERFSLILESASTNQTSMYLCASSFDGGRDSPLHFGNGTRLTVT.

This sequence joins TRBV29-1 and TRBJ2-1, with 7 positions matching TRBD2. The trim removed 3 bases at V and 6 bases at J, leaving 5 bases unmatched. Germline CDR1 reads SQVTM; CDR2 reads ANQGSEA. The CDR3 runs 13 residues. The CDR3 sequence is CSVDSGRGNEQFF. CDR3 nucleotides: TGCAGCGTTGATTCGGGGAGGGGCAATGAGCAGTTCTTC.

The J gene is TRBJ1-2, the V gene TRBV6-1; 8 bases map to TRBD1. Trimming at V came to 3 bases and at J to 4 bases, leaving 4 bases not matched to a gene. The CDR3 extends over 14 amino acids. Germline CDR1 MNHNS, CDR2 SASEGT. The CDR3 protein is CASSDWTGSYGYTF. The CDR3 DNA follows: TGTGCCAGCAGTGATTGGACAGGGAGCTATGGCTACACCTTC.